This TCR beta chain emerged from a study of graft-versus-host responses after intestinal transplantation. The CDR3 contains 12 residues. From germline, CDR1 is LNHDA and CDR2 SQIVND (reference sequence). Trimming pared 6 bases from V and 8 bases from J, leaving 13 bases between. The repertoire was sequenced with immunoSEQ multiplex PCR; TCRdb's copy has only in-frame clones and lacks some. The sample records about 64,000 clones, 90% to 95% being singletons. A note on this clone: Its antigen is not known.

Points from the study as a whole: Early after transplant, HvG clones declined as circulating GvH clones peaked.

The source was unstimulated CD8+ T cells sorted from spleen or lymph node cells, collected before transplant. The chain links TRBV19 to TRBJ1-1, with D unresolved. This sequence originates from a human donor who was the organ donor for an intestinal transplant. The CDR3 sequence: CASSRPSVEAFF. The DNA for the CDR3 is TGTGCCAGTAGCCGCCCTTCGGTGGAAGCTTTCTTT. Full variable domain (outside the CDR3, taken from reference TRBV19 and TRBJ1-1): DGGITQSPKYLFRKEGQNVTLSCEQNLNHDAMYWYRQDPGQGLRLIYYSQIVNDFQKGDIAEGYSVSREKKESFPLTVTSAQKNPTAFYLCASSRPSVEAFFGQGTRLTVV.